The sequence of this T cell receptor (beta chain) was determined in a study of T-cell reconstitution after alpha-beta-depleted transplantation in children (TCRdb year 2016). Background for the entire study: The study quantitatively tracked T-cell immune reconstitution after TCRalphabeta/CD19-depleted allogeneic hematopoietic cell transplantation in children using TCR repertoire profiling.

This clonotype was observed a few times. The clone's antigen remains unknown. Qualities for individual bases were not recorded, and no much larger clone is one base off. Receptors were amplified or captured by PCR. The sequencing machine was an Illumina HiSeq 2500. Molecular barcoding was employed in the preparation of TCR libraries, with unique molecular identifiers being used to normalize TCRbeta repertoire quantification. TCRdb reanalyzed the raw reads on its own, using fastp at Q25 for trimming and MiXCR for clone calling, and kept in-frame beta chains. Each CDR3 protein appears once, grouped with its most common genes and DNA. A total of 97,000 or so distinct CDR3 sequences appear in this sample, over 6% of them only once. The ten biggest clones cover roughly 17% of the sample. The treatment or condition label here, explained by the study, means: allogeneic hematopoietic cell transplantation with graft depleted of TCRalphabeta T cells and CD19 B cells. TCRalphabeta/CD19-depleted allogeneic hematopoietic cell grafts were given to the transplant recipients, all of whom were children.

Measured from the cysteine to the phenylalanine, the CDR3 is 15 residues long. Only CDR3 DNA is held: 45 bases, read in frame from base 1. Trimming takes 0 bases off V and 8 bases off J; junction bases not matched to a gene: 4. CDR1 and CDR2 are read off the germline V gene as SGDLS and YYNGEE. The investigation overall reported the following: The apparently early recovery of alphabetaT-cell counts about two months after transplant reportedly depended on only several hundred rapidly expanded clones that came from non-depleted graft cells. In some patients, the high TCRbeta diversity seen at day 60 was put down to recipient T cells and intrathymic progenitors that had survived conditioning. The frequencies of hyperexpanded clones fell over the following months, and after one year, T-cell counts and TCRbeta diversity were mostly attributed to newly produced T cells.

The chain links TRBV9 with TRBJ1-4, and TRBD1 aligns with 10 junction nucleotides. The material was PBMCs, obtained before TCRalphabeta/CD19-depleted stem cell transplant. The TCR sequence derives from a boy aged 2 to 10 with acute lymphoblastic leukemia, due to receive a stem cell transplant. The CDR3 region has the sequence CASSVGGTGDEKLFF. The DNA sequence follows: TGTGCCAGCAGCGTAGGGGGGACAGGGGACGAAAAACTGTTTTTT.